This is a list of T cell receptor beta chains from one sample in a study of T cells expressing NK-cell markers. TCRdb re-called the 5' RACE reads and shows each CDR3 protein once, DNA omitted. The repertoire table contains 150,000 or so distinct CDR3 sequences. The sequencing input was blood T cells: a sorted CD56 or NKG2C T cell subset, CD4+ or CD8+ T cells, or bulk PBMC T cells (not recorded which). The receptors shown here come from a woman aged 45-65 years in good health. CDR3s include the opening cysteine and the closing phenylalanine or tryptophan. Only part of the rows carry a size: once, few, many, or a class if the clone is expanded.

v_gene,j_gene,abundance,CDR3aa
TRBV5-1,TRBJ2-1,NA,CASSLGSGGDDEQFF
TRBV12-3/TRBV12-4,TRBJ1-4,NA,CASSALEDSDEKLFF
TRBV13,TRBJ2-2,NA,CASSLDLAGAGELFF
TRBV11-2,TRBJ2-1,NA,CASSLTSGRLNEQFF
TRBV6-6,TRBJ2-1,NA,CATGLAGETEQFF
TRBV7-9,TRBJ2-1,NA,CASSPLISGDYNEQFF
TRBV5-6,TRBJ2-2,NA,CASSLDRDSSNTGELFF
TRBV15,TRBJ1-4,NA,CATSKDGGDRVPYLFF
TRBV7-6,TRBJ1-1,NA,CASSLLGLNTEAFF
TRBV7-3,TRBJ2-3,NA,CASSLNPGLQADTQYF
TRBV12-3/TRBV12-4,TRBJ2-4,NA,CASSLLHPSLGKNIQYF
TRBV27,TRBJ2-5,NA,CASSLYGGETQYF
TRBV19,TRBJ2-3,NA,CASNKGLTDTQYF
TRBV11-2,TRBJ2-1,NA,CASSLGTRRPSYNEQFF
TRBV6-4,TRBJ2-2,NA,CASSDSSAGELFF
TRBV4-1,TRBJ1-3,NA,CASSQDGDTGNTIYF
TRBV7-9,TRBJ2-2,medium-sized,CASSPIRAGMAGELFF
TRBV24-1,TRBJ2-7,NA,CATSDGPSGTYEQYF
TRBV6-1,TRBJ2-1,NA,CASKPSRSSPEQFF
TRBV7-9,TRBJ2-3,NA,CASSFSRFDTQYF
TRBV13,TRBJ2-1,NA,CASSSGLAGGNRFF
TRBV25-1,TRBJ1-1,NA,CASSEYGEGPNTEAFF
TRBV27,TRBJ2-1,NA,CASSSLTSGSTDLSYNEQFF
TRBV4-1,TRBJ2-2,NA,CASSQGLVLGELFF
TRBV5-1,TRBJ2-2,NA,CASAKAAGELFF
TRBV11-2,TRBJ2-5,NA,CASSLDGVNLWEETQYF
TRBV7-2,TRBJ2-7,NA,CASSLVGPTYEQYF
TRBV9,TRBJ2-1,NA,CASSVEGRSTLFKIF
TRBV27,TRBJ1-5,NA,CASRDVWGEQPQHF
TRBV4-2,TRBJ2-3,NA,CASSQEEVSTDTQYF
TRBV7-9,TRBJ2-5,NA,CASSPRTSGGYQETQYF
TRBV4-1,TRBJ2-5,NA,CASSHFLDRETQYF
TRBV28,TRBJ2-2,NA,CASRMARNTGELFF
TRBV5-4,TRBJ1-6,NA,CASSTGQGNSPLHF
TRBV18,TRBJ2-4,NA,CASSSGGLANLQYF
TRBV15,TRBJ2-5,NA,CATSPGASGQETQYF
TRBV10-3,TRBJ2-3,NA,CAISSSKGPPTEITDTQYF